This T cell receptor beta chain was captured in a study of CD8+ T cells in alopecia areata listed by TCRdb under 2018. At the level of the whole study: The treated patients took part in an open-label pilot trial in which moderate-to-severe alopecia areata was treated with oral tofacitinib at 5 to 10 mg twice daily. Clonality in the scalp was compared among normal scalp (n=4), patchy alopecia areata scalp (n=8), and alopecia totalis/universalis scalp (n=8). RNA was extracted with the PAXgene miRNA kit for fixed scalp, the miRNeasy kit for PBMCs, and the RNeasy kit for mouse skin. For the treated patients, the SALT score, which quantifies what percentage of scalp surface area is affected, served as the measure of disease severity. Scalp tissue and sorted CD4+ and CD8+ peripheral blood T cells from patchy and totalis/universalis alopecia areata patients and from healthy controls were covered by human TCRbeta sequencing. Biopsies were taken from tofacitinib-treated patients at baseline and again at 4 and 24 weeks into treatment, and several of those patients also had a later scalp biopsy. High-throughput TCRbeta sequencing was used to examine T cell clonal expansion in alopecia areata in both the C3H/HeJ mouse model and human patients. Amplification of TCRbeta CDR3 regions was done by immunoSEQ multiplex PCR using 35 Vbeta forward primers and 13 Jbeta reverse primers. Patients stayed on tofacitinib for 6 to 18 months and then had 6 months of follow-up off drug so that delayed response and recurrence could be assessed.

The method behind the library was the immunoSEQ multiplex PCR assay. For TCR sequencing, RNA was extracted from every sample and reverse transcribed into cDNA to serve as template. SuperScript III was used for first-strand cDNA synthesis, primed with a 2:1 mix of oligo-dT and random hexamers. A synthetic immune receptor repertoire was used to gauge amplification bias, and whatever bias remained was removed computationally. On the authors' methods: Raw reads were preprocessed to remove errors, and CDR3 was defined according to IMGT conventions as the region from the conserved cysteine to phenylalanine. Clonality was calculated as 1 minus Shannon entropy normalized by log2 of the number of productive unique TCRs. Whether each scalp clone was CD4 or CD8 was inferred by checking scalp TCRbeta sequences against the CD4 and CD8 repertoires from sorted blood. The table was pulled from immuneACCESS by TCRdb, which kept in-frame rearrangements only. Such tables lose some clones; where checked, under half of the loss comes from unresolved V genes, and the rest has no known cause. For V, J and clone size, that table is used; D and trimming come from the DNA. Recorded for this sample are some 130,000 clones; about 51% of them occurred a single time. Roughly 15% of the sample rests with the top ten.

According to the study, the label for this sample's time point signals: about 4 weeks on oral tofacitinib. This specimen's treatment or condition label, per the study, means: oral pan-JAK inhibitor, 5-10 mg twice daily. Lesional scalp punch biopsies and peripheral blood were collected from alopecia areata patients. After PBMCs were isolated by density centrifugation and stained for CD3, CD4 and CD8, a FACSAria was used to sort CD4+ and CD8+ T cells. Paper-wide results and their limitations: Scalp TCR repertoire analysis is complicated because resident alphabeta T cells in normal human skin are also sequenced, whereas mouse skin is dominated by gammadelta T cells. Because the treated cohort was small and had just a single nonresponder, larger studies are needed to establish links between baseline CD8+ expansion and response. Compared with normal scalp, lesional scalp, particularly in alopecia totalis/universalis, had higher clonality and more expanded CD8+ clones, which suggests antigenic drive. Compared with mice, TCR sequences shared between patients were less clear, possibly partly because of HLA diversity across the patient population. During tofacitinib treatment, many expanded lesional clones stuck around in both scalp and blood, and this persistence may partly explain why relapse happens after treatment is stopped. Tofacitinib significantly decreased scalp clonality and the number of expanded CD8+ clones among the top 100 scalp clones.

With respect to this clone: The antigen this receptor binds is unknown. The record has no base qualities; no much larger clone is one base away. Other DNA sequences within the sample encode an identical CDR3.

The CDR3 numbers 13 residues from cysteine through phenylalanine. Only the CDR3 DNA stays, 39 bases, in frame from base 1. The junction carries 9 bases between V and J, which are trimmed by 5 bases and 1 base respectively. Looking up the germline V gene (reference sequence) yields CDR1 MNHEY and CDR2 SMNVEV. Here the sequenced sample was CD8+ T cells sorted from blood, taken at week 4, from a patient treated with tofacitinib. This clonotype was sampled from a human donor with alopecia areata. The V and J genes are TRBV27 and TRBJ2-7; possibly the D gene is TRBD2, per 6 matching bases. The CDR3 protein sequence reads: CASSAGLSYEQYF. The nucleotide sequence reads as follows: TGTGCCAGCAGTGCGGGACTTTCCTACGAGCAGTACTTC.